The clone carrying this T cell receptor beta chain was found a few times. Germline is not matched at one junction end, which may reflect a read error. This entry comes from a study of blood T cells in healthy people across ages. This CDR3 is built from 17 residues. The germline V gene encodes CDR1 MGHRA and CDR2 YSYEKL. A second PCR of about 6 to 11 cycles used a sample-barcoded 5' primer and a J-beta primer mix. TCRdb re-analysed the 5' RACE reads in MiXCR, keeping a single row per CDR3 protein. The sample carries fewer than 1.5 million distinct CDR3 sequences, around 39% recorded once. The sequencing sample was made of blood. The sequence came from a young woman in good health. This sequence joins TRBV4-1 and TRBJ2-3; TRBD2 matches at 8 bases. The CDR3 DNA reads as TGCGCCAGCAGCCAAAGCGGGGGTGGTGCTAGCACAGATGCGCAGTATTTT. Amino acid sequence: CASSQSGGGASTDAQYF.